These T cell receptor beta chains were read from a single sample in a study of post-analysis software for immune sequencing data. From the PCR reads, TCRdb called clonotypes with MiXCR, one entry per CDR3 protein. The sample records 600,000 to 750,000 distinct CDR3 sequences, around 60% being singletons. Sequenced sample: blood. These receptors were collected from a girl aged 2-10 years with multiple sclerosis. The CDR3 runs from the conserved cysteine through the conserved F or W. A D gene is named only where the DNA matches it firmly. Size is omitted from some rows. Given values are once, few, many or a class for expanded clones.

>15|NA|TRBV7-9|TRBD2|TRBJ2-7
TGTGCCAGCAGCTTAGAGGCGGGAGGTATATACGAGCAGTACTTC
CASSLEAGGIYEQYF
>14|NA|TRBV20-1|NA|TRBJ2-1
TGCAGTGCTAGAGCCCCTACTAGAATCAATGAGCAGTTCTTC
CSARAPTRINEQFF
>14|NA|TRBV6-1|NA|TRBJ2-2
TGTGCCAGCACAGGAGTCTTGAACACCGGGGAGCTGTTTTTT
CASTGVLNTGELFF
>18|NA|TRBV5-1|TRBD2|TRBJ2-5
TGCGCCAGCAGCTTGGCCGGACTAGCGGGAGCGGCGGTAGAGACCCAGTACTTC
CASSLAGLAGAAVETQYF
>17|NA|TRBV29-1|TRBD2|TRBJ2-1
TGCAGCGTTGTGGGACGGTGGACTAGCGGAAACTACAATGAGCAGTTCTTC
CSVVGRWTSGNYNEQFF
>13|NA|TRBV10-3|NA|TRBJ1-1
TGTGCCATCAGATCGACAGGCGTGGGGGAAGCTTTCTTT
CAIRSTGVGEAFF
>14|NA|TRBV15|NA|TRBJ2-3
TGTGCCACCAGCAGAGATCTGAGCGCAGATACGCAGTATTTT
CATSRDLSADTQYF
>15|NA|TRBV20-1|TRBD1|TRBJ1-2
TGCAGTGCTAGACGGGGACAGGGAAGGTTCTATGGCTACACCTTC
CSARRGQGRFYGYTF
>13|NA|TRBV6-1|TRBD1|TRBJ1-5
TGTGCCAGTCAGGGGGATAGCAATCAGCCCCAGCATTTT
CASQGDSNQPQHF
>13|many|TRBV20-1|TRBD2|TRBJ2-5
TGCAGTGCTAGGACTAGCGGACAAGAGACCCAGTACTTC
CSARTSGQETQYF
>16|NA|TRBV7-9|NA|TRBJ1-1
TGTGCCAGCAGCTTAATATGGAGGGGGATTGCCGCTGAAGCTTTCTTT
CASSLIWRGIAAEAFF
>14|NA|TRBV7-2|NA|TRBJ2-1
TGTGCCAGCAGCTTAGACCCTAGCCGAAATGAGCAGTTCTTC
CASSLDPSRNEQFF